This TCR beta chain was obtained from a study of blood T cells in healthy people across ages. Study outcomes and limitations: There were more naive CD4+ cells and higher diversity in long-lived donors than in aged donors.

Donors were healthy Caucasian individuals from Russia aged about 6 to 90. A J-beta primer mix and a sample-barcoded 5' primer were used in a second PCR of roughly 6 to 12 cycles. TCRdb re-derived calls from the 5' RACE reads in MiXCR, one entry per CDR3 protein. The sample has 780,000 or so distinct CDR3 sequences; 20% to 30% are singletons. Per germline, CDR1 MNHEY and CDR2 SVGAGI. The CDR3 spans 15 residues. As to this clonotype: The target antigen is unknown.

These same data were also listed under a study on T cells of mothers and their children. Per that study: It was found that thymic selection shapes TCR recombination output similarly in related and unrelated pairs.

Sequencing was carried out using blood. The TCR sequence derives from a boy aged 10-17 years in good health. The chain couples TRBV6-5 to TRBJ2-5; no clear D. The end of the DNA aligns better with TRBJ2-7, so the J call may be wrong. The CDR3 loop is CASSKHDLLSYEQYF. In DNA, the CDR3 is TGTGCCAGCAGCAAACACGACTTACTCTCCTACGAGCAGTACTTC.